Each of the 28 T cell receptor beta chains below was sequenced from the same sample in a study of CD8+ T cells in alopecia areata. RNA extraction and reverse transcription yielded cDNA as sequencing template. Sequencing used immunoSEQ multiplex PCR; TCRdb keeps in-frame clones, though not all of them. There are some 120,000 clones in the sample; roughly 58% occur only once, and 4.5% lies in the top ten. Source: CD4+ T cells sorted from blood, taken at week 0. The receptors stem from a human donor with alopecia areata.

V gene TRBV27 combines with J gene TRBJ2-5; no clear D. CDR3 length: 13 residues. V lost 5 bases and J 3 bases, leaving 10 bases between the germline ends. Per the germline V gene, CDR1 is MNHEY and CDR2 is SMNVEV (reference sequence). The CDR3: CASSPTREETQYF. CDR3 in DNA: TGTGCCAGCAGTCCCACGCGAGAAGAGACCCAGTACTTC.

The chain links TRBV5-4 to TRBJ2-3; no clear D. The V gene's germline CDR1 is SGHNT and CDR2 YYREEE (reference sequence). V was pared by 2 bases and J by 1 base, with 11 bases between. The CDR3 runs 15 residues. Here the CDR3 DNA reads TGTGCCAGCAGCTTTCGTGTTGTTGGCACAGATACGCAGTATTTT. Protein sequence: CASSFRVVGTDTQYF.

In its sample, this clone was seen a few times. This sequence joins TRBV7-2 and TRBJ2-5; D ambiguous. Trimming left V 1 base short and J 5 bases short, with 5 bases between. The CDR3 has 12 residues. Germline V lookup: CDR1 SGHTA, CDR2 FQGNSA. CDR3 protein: CASSLVAETQYF. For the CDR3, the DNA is TGTGCCAGCAGCTTAGTGGCGGAGACCCAGTACTTC.

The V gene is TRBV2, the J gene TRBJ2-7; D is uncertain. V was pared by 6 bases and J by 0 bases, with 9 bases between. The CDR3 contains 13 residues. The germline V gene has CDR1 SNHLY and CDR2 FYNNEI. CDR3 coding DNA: TGTGCCAGCAGGGCGCCCGACTCCTACGAGCAGTACTTC. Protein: CASRAPDSYEQYF.

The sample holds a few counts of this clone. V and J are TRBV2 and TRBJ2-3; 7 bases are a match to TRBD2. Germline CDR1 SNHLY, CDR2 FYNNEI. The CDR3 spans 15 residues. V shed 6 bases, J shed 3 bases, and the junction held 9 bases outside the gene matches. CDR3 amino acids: CASRERDEETDTQYF. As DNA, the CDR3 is TGTGCCAGCAGAGAGCGGGACGAGGAGACAGATACGCAGTATTTT. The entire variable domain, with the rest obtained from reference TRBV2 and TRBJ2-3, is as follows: EPEVTQTPSHQVTQMGQEVILRCVPISNHLYFYWYRQILGQKVEFLVSFYNNEISEKSEIFDDQFSVERPDGSNFTLKIRSTKLEDSAMYFCASRERDEETDTQYFGPGTRLTVL.

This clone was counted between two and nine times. CDR3: CASSKDRAYEQYF. CDR3 nucleotide sequence: TGTGCCAGCAGCAAGGACAGGGCCTACGAGCAGTACTTC. This sequence joins TRBV5-6 and TRBJ2-7; 8 bases map to TRBD1. The CDR3 has 13 residues. Germline CDR1 SGHDT, CDR2 YYEEEE. V lost 4 bases, J lost 2 bases, and 2 bases stayed unmatched.

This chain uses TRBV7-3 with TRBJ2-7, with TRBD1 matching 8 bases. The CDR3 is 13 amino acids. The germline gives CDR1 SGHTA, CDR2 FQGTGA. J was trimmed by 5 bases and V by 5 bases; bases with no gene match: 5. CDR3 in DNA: TGTGCCAGCAGCCAGGACAGGGATCACGAGCAGTACTTC. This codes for CASSQDRDHEQYF. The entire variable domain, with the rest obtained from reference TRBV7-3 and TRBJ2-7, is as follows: GAGVSQTPSNKVTEKGKYVELRCDPISGHTALYWYRQSLGQGPEFLIYFQGTGAADDSGLPNDRFFAVRPEGSVSTLKIQRTERGDSAVYLCASSQDRDHEQYFGPGTRLTVT.

CDR3 loop: CASSDPSAGETQYF. CDR3 nucleotide sequence: TGCGCCAGCAGCGACCCGTCCGCCGGAGAGACCCAGTACTTC. This sequence joins TRBV5-1 and TRBJ2-5; D call uncertain. This CDR3 region has 14 residues. Trimming removed 4 bases at V and 4 bases at J, with 14 bases between. Germline CDR1 SGHRS, CDR2 YFSETQ.

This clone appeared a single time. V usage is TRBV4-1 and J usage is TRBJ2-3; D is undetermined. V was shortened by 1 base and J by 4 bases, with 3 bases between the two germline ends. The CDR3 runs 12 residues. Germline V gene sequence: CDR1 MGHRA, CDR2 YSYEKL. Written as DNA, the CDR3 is TGCGCCAGCAGCCAAGTGGCAGATACGCAGTATTTT. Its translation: CASSQVADTQYF.

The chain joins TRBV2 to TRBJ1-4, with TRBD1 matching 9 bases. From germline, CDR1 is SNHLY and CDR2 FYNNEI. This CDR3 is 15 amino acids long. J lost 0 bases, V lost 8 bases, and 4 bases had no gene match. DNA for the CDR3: TGTGCCAGCGGGGGGACAGGGACAACTAATGAAAAACTGTTTTTT. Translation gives CASGGTGTTNEKLFF.

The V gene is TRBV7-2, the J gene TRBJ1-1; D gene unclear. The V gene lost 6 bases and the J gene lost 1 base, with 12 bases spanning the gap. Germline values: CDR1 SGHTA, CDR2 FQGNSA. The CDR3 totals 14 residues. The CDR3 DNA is TGTGCCAGCAGGAAACACACTGAGAACACTGAAGCTTTCTTT. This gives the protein CASRKHTENTEAFF.

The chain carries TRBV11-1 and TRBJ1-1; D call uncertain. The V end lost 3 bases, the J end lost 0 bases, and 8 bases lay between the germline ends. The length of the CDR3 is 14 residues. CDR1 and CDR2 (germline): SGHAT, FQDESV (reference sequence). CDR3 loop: CASSFGLMNTEAFF. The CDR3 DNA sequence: TGTGCCAGCAGCTTTGGACTTATGAACACTGAAGCTTTCTTT.

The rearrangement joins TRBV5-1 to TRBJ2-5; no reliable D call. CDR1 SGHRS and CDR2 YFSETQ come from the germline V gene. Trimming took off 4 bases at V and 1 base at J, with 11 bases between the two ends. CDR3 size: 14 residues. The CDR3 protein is CASSDAYPQETQYF. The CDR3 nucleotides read TGCGCCAGCAGCGATGCTTACCCCCAAGAGACCCAGTACTTC.

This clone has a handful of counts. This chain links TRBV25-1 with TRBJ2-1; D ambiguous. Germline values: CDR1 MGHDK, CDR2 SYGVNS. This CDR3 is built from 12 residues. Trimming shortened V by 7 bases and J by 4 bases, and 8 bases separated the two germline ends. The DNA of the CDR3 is TGTGCCAGCACGTACAGATACAATGAGCAGTTCTTC. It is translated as CASTYRYNEQFF.

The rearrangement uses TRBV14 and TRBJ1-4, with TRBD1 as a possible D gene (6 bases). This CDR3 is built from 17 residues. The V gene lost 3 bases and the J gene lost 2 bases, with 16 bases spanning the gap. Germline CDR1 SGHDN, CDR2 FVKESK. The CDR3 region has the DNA TGTGCCAGCAGCCATCAGAACAGGGAGGTCACTAATGAAAAACTGTTTTTT. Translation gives CASSHQNREVTNEKLFF. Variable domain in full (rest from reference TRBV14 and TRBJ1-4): EAGVTQFPSHSVIEKGQTVTLRCDPISGHDNLYWYRRVMGKEIKFLLHFVKESKQDESGMPNNRFLAERTGGTYSTLKVQPAELEDSGVYFCASSHQNREVTNEKLFFGSGTQLSVL.

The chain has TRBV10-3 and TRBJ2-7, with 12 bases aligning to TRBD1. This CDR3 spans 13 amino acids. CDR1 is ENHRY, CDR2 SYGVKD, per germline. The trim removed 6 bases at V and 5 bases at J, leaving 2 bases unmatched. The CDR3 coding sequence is TGTGCCATCAGGGGACAGGGGGCCGACGAGCAGTACTTC. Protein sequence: CAIRGQGADEQYF.

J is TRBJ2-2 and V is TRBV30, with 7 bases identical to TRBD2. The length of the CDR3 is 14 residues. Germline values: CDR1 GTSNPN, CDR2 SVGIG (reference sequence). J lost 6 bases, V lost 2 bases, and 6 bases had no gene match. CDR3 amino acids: CAWSRTSPAGELFF. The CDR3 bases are TGTGCCTGGAGTAGGACTAGTCCCGCCGGGGAGCTGTTTTTT.

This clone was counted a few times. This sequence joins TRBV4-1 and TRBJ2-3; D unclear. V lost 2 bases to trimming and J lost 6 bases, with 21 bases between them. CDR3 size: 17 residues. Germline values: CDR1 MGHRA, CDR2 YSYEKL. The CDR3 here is CASSQRLQVSVGDTQYF. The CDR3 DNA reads TGCGCCAGCAGCCAAAGACTTCAGGTTTCTGTGGGGGATACGCAGTATTTT.

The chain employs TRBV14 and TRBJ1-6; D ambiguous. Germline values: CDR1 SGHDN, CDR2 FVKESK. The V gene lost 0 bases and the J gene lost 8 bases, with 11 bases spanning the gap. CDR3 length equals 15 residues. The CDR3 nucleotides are TGTGCCAGCAGCCAAGATCCGGCTCCCCATTCACCCCTCCACTTT. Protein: CASSQDPAPHSPLHF.

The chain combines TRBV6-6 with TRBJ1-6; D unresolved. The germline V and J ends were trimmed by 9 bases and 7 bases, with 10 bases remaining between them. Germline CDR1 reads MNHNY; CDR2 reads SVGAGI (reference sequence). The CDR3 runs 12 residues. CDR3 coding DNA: TGTGCCAGTAAGGACGGGAATTCACCCCTCCACTTT. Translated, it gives CASKDGNSPLHF.

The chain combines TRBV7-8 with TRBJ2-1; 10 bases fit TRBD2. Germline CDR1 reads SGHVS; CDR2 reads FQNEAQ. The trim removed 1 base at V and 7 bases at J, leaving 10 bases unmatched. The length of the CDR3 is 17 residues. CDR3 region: CASSLVAAGGSRNEQFF. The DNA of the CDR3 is TGTGCCAGCAGCTTAGTAGCAGCGGGAGGGTCTCGGAATGAGCAGTTCTTC. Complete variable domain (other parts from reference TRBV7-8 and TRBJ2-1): GAGVSQSPRYKVAKRGQDVALRCDPISGHVSLFWYQQALGQGPEFLTYFQNEAQLDKSGLPSDRFFAERPEGSVSTLKIQRTQQEDSAVYLCASSLVAAGGSRNEQFFGPGTRLTVL.

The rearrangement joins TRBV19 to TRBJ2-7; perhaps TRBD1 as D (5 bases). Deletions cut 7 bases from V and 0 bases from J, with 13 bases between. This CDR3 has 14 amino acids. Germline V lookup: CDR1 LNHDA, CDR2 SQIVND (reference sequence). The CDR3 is CASTQDRNSYEQYF. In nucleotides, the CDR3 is TGTGCCAGTACCCAAGACAGAAACTCCTACGAGCAGTACTTC.

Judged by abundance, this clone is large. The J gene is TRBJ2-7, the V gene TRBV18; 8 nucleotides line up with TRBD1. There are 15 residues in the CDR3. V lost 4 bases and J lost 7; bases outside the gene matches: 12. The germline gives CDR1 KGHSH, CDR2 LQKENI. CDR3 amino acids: CASSLEQGVIMEQYF. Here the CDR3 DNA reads TGTGCCAGCTCACTGGAACAGGGGGTAATTATGGAGCAGTACTTC.

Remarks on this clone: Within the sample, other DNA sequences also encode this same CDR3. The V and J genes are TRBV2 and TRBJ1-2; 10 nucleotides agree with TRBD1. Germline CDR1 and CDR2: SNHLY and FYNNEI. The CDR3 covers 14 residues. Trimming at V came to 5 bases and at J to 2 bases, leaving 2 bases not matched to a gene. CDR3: CASSLDRGNYGYTF. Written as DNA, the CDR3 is TGTGCCAGCAGTTTGGACAGGGGGAACTATGGCTACACCTTC.

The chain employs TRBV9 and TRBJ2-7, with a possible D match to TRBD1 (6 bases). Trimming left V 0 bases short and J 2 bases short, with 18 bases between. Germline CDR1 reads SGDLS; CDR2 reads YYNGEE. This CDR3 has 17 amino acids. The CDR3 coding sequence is TGTGCCAGCAGCGTAGCCCCCGCAGGGGCGGCCCCCTACGAGCAGTACTTC. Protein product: CASSVAPAGAAPYEQYF.

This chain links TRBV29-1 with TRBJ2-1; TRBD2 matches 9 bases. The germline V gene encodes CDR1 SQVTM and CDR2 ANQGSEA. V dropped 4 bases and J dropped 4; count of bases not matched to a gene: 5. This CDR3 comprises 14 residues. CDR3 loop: CSVVGTSQYNEQFF. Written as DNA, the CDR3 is TGCAGCGTTGTGGGGACTAGCCAATACAATGAGCAGTTCTTC.

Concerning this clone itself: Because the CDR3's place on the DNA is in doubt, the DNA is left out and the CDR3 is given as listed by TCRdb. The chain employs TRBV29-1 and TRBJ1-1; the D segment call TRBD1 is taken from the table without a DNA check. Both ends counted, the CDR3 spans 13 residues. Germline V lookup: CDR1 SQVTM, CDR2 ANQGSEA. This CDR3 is CSGDSSSGTEAFF.

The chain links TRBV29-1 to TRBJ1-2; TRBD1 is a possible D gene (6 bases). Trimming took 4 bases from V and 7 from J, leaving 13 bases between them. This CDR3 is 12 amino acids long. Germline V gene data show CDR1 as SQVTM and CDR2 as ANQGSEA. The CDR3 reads CSVGSTGSGYTF. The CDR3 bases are TGCAGCGTTGGATCCACAGGGTCTGGCTACACCTTC.